This T cell receptor beta chain was sequenced in a study of T cell repertoires in cytomegalovirus infection. Study information: Both CMV infection and a matching HLA type were indicated by public TCR beta signatures. General study findings and limits: CMV carriers having the relevant HLA were flagged by cumulative public TCR beta family frequency. Clonotypes of TCR beta that were HLA-C-restricted and CMV-specific dominated the ex vivo response.

TCRdb re-called the reads through MiXCR, storing one row per CDR3 protein. The data show approximately 500,000 distinct CDR3 sequences, more than 15% seen once. CDR1 is MNHEY and CDR2 is SVGEGT in the germline V gene. The CDR3 runs 17 residues. Trimming removed 5 bases from V and 0 bases from J, with 17 bases in between. Many counts were recorded for this clonotype. No antigen is known for it. The sequenced sample was CD8+ T cells from PBMCs. The sequence derives from a human donor in good health (CMV status not recorded). Some clones in this sample may be carry-over from other donors' samples. The chain has TRBV6-2 or TRBV6-3 and TRBJ1-3; possibly TRBD1 for D (5 bases). The CDR3 DNA follows: TGTGCCAGCAGTCGTGTTCTTCAGGGCCGCTCTGGAAACACCATATATTTT. It specifies CASSRVLQGRSGNTIYF.